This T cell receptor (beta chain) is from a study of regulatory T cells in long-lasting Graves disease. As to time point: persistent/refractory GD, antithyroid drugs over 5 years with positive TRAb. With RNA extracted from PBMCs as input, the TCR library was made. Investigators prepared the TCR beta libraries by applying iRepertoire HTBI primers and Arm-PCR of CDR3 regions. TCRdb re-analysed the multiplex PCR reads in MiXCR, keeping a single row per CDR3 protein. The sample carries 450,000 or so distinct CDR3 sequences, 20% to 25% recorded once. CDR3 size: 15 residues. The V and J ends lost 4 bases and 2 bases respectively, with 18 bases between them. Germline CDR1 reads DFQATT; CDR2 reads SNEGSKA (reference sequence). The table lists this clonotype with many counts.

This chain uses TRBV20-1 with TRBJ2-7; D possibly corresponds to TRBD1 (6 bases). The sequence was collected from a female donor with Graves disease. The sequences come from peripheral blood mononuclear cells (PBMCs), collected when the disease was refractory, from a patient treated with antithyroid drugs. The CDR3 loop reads CSATPLGDTTYEQYF. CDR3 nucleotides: TGCAGTGCTACCCCTCTTGGGGACACGACCTACGAGCAGTACTTC.